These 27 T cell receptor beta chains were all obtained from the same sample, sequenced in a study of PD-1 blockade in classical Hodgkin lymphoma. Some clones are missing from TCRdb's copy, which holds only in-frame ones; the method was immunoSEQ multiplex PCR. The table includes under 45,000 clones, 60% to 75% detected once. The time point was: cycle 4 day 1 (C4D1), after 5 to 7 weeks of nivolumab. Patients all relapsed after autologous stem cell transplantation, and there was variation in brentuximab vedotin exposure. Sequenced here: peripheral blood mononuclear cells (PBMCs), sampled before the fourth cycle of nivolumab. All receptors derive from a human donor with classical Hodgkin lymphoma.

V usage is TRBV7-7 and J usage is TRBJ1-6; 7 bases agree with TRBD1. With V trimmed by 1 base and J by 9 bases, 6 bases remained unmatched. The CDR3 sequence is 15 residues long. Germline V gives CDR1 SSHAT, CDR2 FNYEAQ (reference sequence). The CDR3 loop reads CASSLDRGKGSPLHF. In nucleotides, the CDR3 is TGTGCCAGCAGCTTAGACAGGGGAAAGGGTTCACCCCTCCACTTT.

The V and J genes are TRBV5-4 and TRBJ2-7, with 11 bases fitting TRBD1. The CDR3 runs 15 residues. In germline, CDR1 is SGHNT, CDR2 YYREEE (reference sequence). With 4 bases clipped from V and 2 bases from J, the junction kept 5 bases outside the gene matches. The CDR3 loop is CASSPPGQGAYEQYF. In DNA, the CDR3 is TGTGCCAGCAGCCCCCCGGGACAGGGGGCCTACGAGCAGTACTTC.

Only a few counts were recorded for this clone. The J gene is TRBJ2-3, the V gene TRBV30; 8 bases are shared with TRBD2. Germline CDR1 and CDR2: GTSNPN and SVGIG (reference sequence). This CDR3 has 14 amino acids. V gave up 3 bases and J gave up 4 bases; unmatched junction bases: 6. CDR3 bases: TGTGCCTGGAGAAACGGGGGGGCCCCAGATACGCAGTATTTT. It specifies CAWRNGGAPDTQYF.

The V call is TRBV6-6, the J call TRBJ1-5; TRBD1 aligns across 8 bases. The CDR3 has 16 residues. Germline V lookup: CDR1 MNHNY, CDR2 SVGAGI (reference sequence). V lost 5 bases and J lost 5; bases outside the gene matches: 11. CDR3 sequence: CASSLWTGMKDQPQHF. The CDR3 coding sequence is TGTGCCAGCAGTCTTTGGACAGGGATGAAAGATCAGCCCCAGCATTTT.

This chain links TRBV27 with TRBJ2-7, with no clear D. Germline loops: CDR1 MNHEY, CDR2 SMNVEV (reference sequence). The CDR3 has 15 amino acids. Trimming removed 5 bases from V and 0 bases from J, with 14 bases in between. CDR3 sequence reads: CASSEDQTFSYEQYF. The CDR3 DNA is TGTGCCAGCAGTGAGGACCAGACCTTCTCCTACGAGCAGTACTTC.

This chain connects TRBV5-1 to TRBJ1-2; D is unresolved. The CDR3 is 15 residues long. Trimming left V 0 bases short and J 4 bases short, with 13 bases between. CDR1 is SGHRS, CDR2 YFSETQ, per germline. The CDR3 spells CASSLVSEGGYGYTF. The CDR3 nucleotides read TGCGCCAGCAGCTTGGTCTCGGAGGGAGGCTATGGCTACACCTTC.

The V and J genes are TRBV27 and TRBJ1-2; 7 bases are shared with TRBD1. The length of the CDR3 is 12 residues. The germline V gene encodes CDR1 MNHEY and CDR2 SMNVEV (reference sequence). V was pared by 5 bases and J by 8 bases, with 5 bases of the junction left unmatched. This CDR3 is CASSPQGGGYTF. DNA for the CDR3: TGTGCCAGCAGTCCCCAGGGGGGAGGCTACACCTTC.

The CDR3 nucleotides are TGTGCCAGCAGCCCCCAGGGGACCAATCAGCCCCAGCATTTT. Amino acids: CASSPQGTNQPQHF. The chain joins TRBV6-9 to TRBJ1-5; D perhaps matches TRBD1 (6 bases). CDR1 MNHGY and CDR2 SVAAGI come from the germline V gene. CDR3 length equals 14 residues. The V and J ends lost 6 bases and 3 bases respectively, with 12 bases between them.

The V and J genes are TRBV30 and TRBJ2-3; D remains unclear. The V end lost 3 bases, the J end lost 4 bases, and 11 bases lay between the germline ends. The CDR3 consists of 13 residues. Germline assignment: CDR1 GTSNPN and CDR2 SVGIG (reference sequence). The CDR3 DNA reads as TGTGCCTGGAGCCCGGGCGTGGCAGATACGCAGTATTTT. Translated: CAWSPGVADTQYF. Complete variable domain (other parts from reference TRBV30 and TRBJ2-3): SQTIHQWPATLVQPVGSPLSLECTVEGTSNPNLYWYRQAAGRGLQLLFYSVGIGQISSEVPQNLSASRPQDRQFILSSKKLLLSDSGFYLCAWSPGVADTQYFGPGTRLTVL.

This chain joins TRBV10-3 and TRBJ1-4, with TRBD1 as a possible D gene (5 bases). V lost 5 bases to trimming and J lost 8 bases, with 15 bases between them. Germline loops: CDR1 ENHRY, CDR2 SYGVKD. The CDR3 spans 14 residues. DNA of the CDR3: TGTGCCATCAGTCCGACAGAACCCGGAGAAAAACTGTTTTTT. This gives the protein CAISPTEPGEKLFF.

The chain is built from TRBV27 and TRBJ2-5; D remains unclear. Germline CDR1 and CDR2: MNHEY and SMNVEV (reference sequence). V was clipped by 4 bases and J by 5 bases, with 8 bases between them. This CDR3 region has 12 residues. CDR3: CASSWYGETQYF. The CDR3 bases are TGTGCCAGCAGTTGGTATGGGGAGACCCAGTACTTC.

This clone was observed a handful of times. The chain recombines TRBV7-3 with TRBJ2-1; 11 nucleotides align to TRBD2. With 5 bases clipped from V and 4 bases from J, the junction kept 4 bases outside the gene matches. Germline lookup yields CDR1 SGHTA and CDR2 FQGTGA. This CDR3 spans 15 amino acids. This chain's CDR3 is CASSQGLAAYNEQFF. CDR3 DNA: TGTGCCAGCAGCCAGGGACTAGCGGCTTACAATGAGCAGTTCTTC.

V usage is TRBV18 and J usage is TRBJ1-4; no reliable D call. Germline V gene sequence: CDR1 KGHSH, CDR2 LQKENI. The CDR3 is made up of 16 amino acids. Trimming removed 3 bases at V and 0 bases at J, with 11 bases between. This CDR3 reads CASSPLEDATNEKLFF. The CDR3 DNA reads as TGTGCCAGCTCACCGCTCGAAGATGCAACTAATGAAAAACTGTTTTTT.

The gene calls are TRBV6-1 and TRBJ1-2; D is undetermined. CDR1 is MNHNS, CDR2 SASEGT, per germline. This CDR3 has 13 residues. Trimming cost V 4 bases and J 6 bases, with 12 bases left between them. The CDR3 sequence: CASSVELTDGYTF. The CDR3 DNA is TGTGCCAGCAGTGTAGAGCTAACCGATGGCTACACCTTC.

The CDR3 DNA reads as TGTGCCAGCACCCCCCGGTTAGGATCCTACGAGCAGTACTTC. It codes for CASTPRLGSYEQYF. The J gene is TRBJ2-7, the V gene TRBV2, with unresolved D. V was pared by 7 bases and J by 1 base, with 14 bases between. Germline V gene lookup returns CDR1 SNHLY and CDR2 FYNNEI. The CDR3 runs 14 residues.

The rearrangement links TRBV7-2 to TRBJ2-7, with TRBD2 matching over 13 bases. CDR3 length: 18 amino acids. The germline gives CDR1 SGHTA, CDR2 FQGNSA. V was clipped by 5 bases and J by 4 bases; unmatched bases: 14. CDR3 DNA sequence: TGTGCCAGCAGCCCGCCGACTAGCGGGAGGCCCCCAGGTTACGAGCAGTACTTC. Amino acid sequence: CASSPPTSGRPPGYEQYF.

In DNA form, the CDR3 reads TGTGCCAGCAGTTTATGGACTAGCGGGATCTTCACAGATACGCAGTATTTT. This sequence encodes CASSLWTSGIFTDTQYF. J is TRBJ2-3 and V is TRBV28, with TRBD2 identical over 11 bases. Germline loops: CDR1 MDHEN, CDR2 SYDVKM. This CDR3 has 17 residues. V shed 0 bases and J 2 bases; nucleotides not matched to a gene: 4.

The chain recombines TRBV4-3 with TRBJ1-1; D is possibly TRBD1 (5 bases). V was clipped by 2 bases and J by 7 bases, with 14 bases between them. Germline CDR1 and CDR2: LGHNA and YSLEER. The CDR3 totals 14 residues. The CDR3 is CASSQSWGELEAFF. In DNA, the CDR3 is TGCGCCAGCAGCCAATCCTGGGGGGAGCTTGAAGCTTTCTTT.

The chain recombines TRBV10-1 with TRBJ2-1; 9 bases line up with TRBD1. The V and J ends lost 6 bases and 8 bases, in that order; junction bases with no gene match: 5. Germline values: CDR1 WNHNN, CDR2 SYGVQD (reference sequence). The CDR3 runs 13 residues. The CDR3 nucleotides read TGCGCCAGCAGACAGGGGGCGCGAGATGAGCAGTTCTTC. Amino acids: CASRQGARDEQFF.

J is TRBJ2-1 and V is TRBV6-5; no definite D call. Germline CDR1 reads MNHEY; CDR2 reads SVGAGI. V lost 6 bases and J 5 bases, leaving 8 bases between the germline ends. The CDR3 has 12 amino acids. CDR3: CASSRSDNEQFF. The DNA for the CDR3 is TGTGCCAGCAGCCGCAGTGACAATGAGCAGTTCTTC.

The CDR3 is CAWSSWGVEETQYF. The DNA of the CDR3 is TGTGCCTGGAGCTCGTGGGGGGTAGAGGAGACCCAGTACTTC. The chain has TRBV30 and TRBJ2-5, with D perhaps TRBD2 (6 bases). V shed 3 bases and J shed 5 bases, with 16 bases lying between them. CDR3 length: 14 amino acids. From germline, CDR1 is GTSNPN and CDR2 SVGIG (reference sequence).

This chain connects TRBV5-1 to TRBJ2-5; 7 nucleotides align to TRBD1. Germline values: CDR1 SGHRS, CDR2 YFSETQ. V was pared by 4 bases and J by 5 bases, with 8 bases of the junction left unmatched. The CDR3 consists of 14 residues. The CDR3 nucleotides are TGCGCCAGCAGCCTGAAAGGGGGCGCGGAGACCCAGTACTTC. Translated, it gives CASSLKGGAETQYF.

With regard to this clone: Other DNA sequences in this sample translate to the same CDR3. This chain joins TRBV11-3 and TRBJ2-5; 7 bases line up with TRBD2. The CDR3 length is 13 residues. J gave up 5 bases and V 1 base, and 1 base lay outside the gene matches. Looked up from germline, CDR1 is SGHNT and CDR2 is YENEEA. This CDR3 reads CASSLGGGETQYF. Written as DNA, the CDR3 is TGTGCCAGCAGCTTAGGGGGAGGGGAGACCCAGTACTTC. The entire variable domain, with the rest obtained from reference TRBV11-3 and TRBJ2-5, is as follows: EAGVVQSPRYKIIEKKQPVAFWCNPISGHNTLYWYLQNLGQGPELLIRYENEEAVDDSQLPKDRFSAERLKGVDSTLKIQPAELGDSAVYLCASSLGGGETQYFGPGTRLLVL.

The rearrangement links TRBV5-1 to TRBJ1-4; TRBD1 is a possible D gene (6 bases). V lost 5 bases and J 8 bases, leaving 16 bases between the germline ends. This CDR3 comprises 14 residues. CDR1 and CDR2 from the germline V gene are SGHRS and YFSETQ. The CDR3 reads CASSFGRGAEKLFF. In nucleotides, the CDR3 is TGCGCCAGCAGTTTCGGGAGGGGGGCCGAAAAACTGTTTTTT.

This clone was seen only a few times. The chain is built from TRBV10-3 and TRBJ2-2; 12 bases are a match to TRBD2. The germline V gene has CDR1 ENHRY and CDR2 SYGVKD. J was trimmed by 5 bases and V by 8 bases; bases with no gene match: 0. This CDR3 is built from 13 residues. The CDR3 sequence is CAIGTSGTGELFF. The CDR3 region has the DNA TGTGCCATCGGGACTAGCGGGACCGGGGAGCTGTTTTTT.

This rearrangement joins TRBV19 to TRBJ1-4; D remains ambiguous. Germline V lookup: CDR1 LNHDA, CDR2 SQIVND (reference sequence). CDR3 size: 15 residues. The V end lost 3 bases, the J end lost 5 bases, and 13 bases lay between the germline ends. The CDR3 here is CASSMSTAINEKLFF. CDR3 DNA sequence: TGTGCCAGTAGTATGTCGACTGCCATAAATGAAAAACTGTTTTTT.

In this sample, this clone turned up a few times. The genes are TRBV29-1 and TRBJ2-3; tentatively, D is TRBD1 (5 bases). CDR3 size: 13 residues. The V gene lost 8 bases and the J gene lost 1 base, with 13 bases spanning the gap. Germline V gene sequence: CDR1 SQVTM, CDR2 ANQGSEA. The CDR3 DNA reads TGCAGCTCCCTCGACAGAGGCACAGATACGCAGTATTTT. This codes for CSSLDRGTDTQYF.